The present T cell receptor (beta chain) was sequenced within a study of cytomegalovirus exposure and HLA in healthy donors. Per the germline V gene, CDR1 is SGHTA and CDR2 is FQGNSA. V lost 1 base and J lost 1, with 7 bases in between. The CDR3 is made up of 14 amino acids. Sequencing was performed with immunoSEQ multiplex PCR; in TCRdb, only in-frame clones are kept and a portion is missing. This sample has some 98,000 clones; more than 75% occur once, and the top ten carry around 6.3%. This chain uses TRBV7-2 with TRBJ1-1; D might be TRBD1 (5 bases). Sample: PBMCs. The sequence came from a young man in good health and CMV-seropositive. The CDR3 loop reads CASSLVGGNTEAFF. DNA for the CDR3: TGTGCCAGCAGCTTAGTGGGGGGGAACACTGAAGCTTTCTTT.